The 12 T cell receptor beta chains in this list originate from one sample, sequenced in a study of T cell changes during pregnancy in multiple sclerosis. Here immunoSEQ multiplex PCR was the method, and the copy in TCRdb shows in-frame clones only, minus some. The data hold just under 100,000 clones, with over 85% observed a single time. This material consisted of peripheral blood, taken after pregnancy. All receptors come from a female donor with multiple sclerosis, enrolled in a pregnancy study.

The CDR3 protein is CAIRMGLAGGAYEQYF. In DNA form, the CDR3 reads TGTGCCATCAGGATGGGACTAGCGGGAGGCGCCTACGAGCAGTACTTC. This sequence joins TRBV10-3 and TRBJ2-7; the match to TRBD2 covers 15 bases. CDR1 is ENHRY and CDR2 is SYGVKD in the germline V gene. V shed 6 bases and J 2 bases; nucleotides not matched to a gene: 5. CDR3 length equals 16 residues.

The CDR3 region has the DNA TGTGCCAGCAGCTTAGGGAGGTCCTCCTACGAGCAGTACTTC. It encodes CASSLGRSSYEQYF. The chain is built from TRBV7-9 and TRBJ2-7; TRBD2 is a possible D gene (5 bases). Germline CDR1 reads SEHNR; CDR2 reads FQNEAQ (reference sequence). Trimming stripped 1 base from V and 0 bases from J, with 7 bases between. The CDR3 is 14 amino acids.

The chain employs TRBV5-1 and TRBJ2-6; D not certain. V was pared by 4 bases and J by 0 bases, with 5 bases between. The CDR3 spans 14 residues. Per the germline V gene, CDR1 is SGHRS and CDR2 is YFSETQ. CDR3 sequence reads: CASSPFSGANVLTF. CDR3 coding DNA: TGCGCCAGCAGCCCGTTCTCTGGGGCCAACGTCCTGACTTTC.

The CDR3 DNA sequence: TGTGCCAGCAGATCCCGCTATGGCTACACCTTC. Residues: CASRSRYGYTF. The rearrangement joins TRBV27 to TRBJ1-2; no reliable D call. Per the germline V gene, CDR1 is MNHEY and CDR2 is SMNVEV (reference sequence). V was pared by 6 bases and J by 4 bases, with 6 bases between. The CDR3 has 11 amino acids.

The chain links TRBV7-9 to TRBJ2-1; 8 nucleotides agree with TRBD2. The germline V gene encodes CDR1 SEHNR and CDR2 FQNEAQ (reference sequence). The CDR3 extends over 18 amino acids. V lost 1 base, J lost 6 bases, and 14 bases stayed unmatched. This chain's CDR3 is CASSLGPPGGREGNEQFF. The CDR3 DNA is TGTGCCAGCAGCTTAGGCCCCCCCGGGGGACGGGAGGGCAATGAGCAGTTCTTC. Filled out from reference TRBV7-9 and TRBJ2-1, the complete variable domain reads DTGVSQNPRHKITKRGQNVTFRCDPISEHNRLYWYRQTLGQGPEFLTYFQNEAQLEKSRLLSDRFSAERPKGSFSTLEIQRTEQGDSAMYLCASSLGPPGGREGNEQFFGPGTRLTVL.

The V gene is TRBV7-9, the J gene TRBJ1-4; D possibly corresponds to TRBD1 (6 bases). Germline V CDR1 and CDR2: SEHNR, FQNEAQ (reference sequence). The CDR3 is made up of 13 amino acids. Between the trimmed V and J ends, which lost 7 bases and 4 bases, there was a span of 10 bases. CDR3 in DNA: TGTGCCAGCAAACAGGGATATAATGAAAAACTGTTTTTT. This codes for CASKQGYNEKLFF. Drawing the rest from reference TRBV7-9 and TRBJ1-4, the complete variable domain is DTGVSQNPRHKITKRGQNVTFRCDPISEHNRLYWYRQTLGQGPEFLTYFQNEAQLEKSRLLSDRFSAERPKGSFSTLEIQRTEQGDSAMYLCASKQGYNEKLFFGSGTQLSVL.

The chain has TRBV2 and TRBJ1-1; possibly TRBD1 for D (5 bases). The CDR3 is made up of 14 amino acids. CDR1 and CDR2 (germline): SNHLY, FYNNEI. Trimming took 1 base from V and 6 from J, leaving 12 bases between them. CDR3 DNA sequence: TGTGCCAGCAGTGAAGTCAGGGCTGTCGCTGAAGCTTTCTTT. It encodes CASSEVRAVAEAFF.

This chain connects TRBV28 to TRBJ1-2; 9 bases align to TRBD1. The germline gives CDR1 MDHEN, CDR2 SYDVKM. The V gene end was trimmed by 6 bases and the J gene end by 6 bases; junction bases not matched to a gene: 8. This CDR3 is built from 14 residues. CDR3 residues: CASRPPGTGNGYTF. The DNA of the CDR3 is TGTGCCAGCAGGCCACCCGGGACAGGGAATGGCTACACCTTC.

The chain combines TRBV6-1 with TRBJ1-5, with TRBD1 matching 10 bases. CDR3 size: 15 residues. After removal of 7 bases from V and 3 bases from J, the junction contained 6 bases not matched to a gene. Germline lookup yields CDR1 MNHNS and CDR2 SASEGT. In DNA, the CDR3 is TGTGCCAGCACGGCGGGACAGGGGAACAATCAGCCCCAGCATTTT. Residues: CASTAGQGNNQPQHF.

This chain uses TRBV5-1 with TRBJ2-5; possibly TRBD2 for D (5 bases). The CDR3 runs to 15 residues. Trimming took 0 bases from V and 2 from J, leaving 11 bases between them. Germline V gene lookup returns CDR1 SGHRS and CDR2 YFSETQ. CDR3 sequence (DNA): TGCGCCAGCAGCTTGGCGAGGGAACGACAAGAGACCCAGTACTTC. Translating it yields CASSLARERQETQYF.

The rearrangement uses TRBV7-2 and TRBJ1-5, with TRBD1 matching over 8 bases. The CDR3 covers 16 residues. The V gene end was trimmed by 5 bases and the J gene end by 1 base; junction bases not matched to a gene: 7. In germline, CDR1 is SGHTA, CDR2 FQGNSA. The CDR3 region is CASSLGQGRSNQPQHF. The DNA for the CDR3 is TGTGCCAGCAGCCTCGGACAGGGTAGGAGCAATCAGCCCCAGCATTTT.

This rearrangement joins TRBV11-2 to TRBJ2-3; D remains ambiguous. Germline V gene data show CDR1 as SGHAT and CDR2 as FQNNGV. Trimming cost V 3 bases and J 5 bases, with 12 bases left between them. The CDR3 loop spans 14 amino acids. CDR3 sequence (DNA): TGTGCCAGCAGCTTCTCCGCGAGAGGAGATACGCAGTATTTT. Encoded protein: CASSFSARGDTQYF.